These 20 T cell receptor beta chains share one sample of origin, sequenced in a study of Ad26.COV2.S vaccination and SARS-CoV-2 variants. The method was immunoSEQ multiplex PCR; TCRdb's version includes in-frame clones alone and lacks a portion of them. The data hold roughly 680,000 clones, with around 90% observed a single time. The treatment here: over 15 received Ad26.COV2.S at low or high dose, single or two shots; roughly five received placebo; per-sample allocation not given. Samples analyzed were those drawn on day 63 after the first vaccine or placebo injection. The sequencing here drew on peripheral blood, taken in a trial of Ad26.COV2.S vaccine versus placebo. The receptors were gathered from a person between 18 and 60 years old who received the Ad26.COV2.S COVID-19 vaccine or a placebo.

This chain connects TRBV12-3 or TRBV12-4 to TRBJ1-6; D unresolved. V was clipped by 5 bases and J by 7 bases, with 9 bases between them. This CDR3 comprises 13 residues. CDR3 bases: TGTGCCAGCAGTCACGGACGGAATTCACCCCTCCACTTT. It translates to CASSHGRNSPLHF.

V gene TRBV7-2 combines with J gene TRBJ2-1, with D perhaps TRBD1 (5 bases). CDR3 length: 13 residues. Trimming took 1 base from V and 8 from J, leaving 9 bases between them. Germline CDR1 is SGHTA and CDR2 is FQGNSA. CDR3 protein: CASSLGRGDEQFF. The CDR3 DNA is TGTGCCAGCAGCTTAGGTAGGGGCGATGAGCAGTTCTTC.

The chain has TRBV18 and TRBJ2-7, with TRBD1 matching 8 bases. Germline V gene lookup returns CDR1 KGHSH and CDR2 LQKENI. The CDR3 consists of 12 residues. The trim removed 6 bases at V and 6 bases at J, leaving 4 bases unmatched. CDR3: CASSPGGFEQYF. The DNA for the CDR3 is TGTGCCAGCTCTCCAGGGGGCTTCGAGCAGTACTTC.

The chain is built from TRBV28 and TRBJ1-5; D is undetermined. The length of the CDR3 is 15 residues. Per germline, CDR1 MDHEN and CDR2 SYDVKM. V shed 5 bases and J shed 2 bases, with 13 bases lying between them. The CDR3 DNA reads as TGTGCCAGCAGTGCCCTTGTATCGCGCAATCAGCCCCAGCATTTT. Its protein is CASSALVSRNQPQHF.

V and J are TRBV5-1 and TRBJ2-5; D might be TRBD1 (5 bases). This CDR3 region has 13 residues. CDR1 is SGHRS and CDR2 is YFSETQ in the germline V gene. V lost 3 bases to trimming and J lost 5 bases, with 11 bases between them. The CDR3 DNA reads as TGCGCCAGCAGCTGGCAGGGCACCGAGACCCAGTACTTC. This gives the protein CASSWQGTETQYF.

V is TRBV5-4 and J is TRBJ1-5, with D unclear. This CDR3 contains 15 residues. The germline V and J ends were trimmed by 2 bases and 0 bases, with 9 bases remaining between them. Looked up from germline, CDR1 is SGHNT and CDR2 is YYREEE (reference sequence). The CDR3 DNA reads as TGTGCCAGCAGCTTTGGTCCGGATAGCAATCAGCCCCAGCATTTT. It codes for CASSFGPDSNQPQHF.

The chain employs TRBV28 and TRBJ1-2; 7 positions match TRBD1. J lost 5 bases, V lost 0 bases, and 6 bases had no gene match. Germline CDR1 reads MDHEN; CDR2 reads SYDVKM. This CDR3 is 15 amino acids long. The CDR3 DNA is TGTGCCAGCAGTTTATGGCCAGGGGGAGGGTATGGCTACACCTTC. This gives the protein CASSLWPGGGYGYTF.

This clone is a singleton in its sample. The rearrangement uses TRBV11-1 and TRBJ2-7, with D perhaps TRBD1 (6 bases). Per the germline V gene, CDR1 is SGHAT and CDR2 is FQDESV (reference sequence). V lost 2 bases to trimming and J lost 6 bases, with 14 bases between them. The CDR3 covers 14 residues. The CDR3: CASSLNWGLAEQYF. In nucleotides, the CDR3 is TGTGCCAGCAGCTTAAACTGGGGGCTTGCCGAGCAGTACTTC.

For the CDR3, the DNA is TGTGCCAGCAGCGTAGGGCTGGCTAACTATGGCTACACCTTC. Protein sequence: CASSVGLANYGYTF. This chain joins TRBV9 and TRBJ1-2; D unclear. V was shortened by 0 bases and J by 0 bases, with 6 bases between the two germline ends. From germline, CDR1 is SGDLS and CDR2 YYNGEE. There are 14 residues in the CDR3. The variable domain in full, completed from reference TRBV9 and TRBJ1-2, reads DSGVTQTPKHLITATGQRVTLRCSPRSGDLSVYWYQQSLDQGLQFLIQYYNGEERAKGNILERFSAQQFPDLHSELNLSSLELGDSALYFCASSVGLANYGYTFGSGTRLTVV.

The CDR3 DNA is TGTGCCAGCTCACCGGGTCTCCCGAACACCGGGGAGCTGTTTTTT. Residues: CASSPGLPNTGELFF. The rearrangement joins TRBV18 to TRBJ2-2; D call uncertain. Germline CDR1 KGHSH, CDR2 LQKENI. Trimming cost V 3 bases and J 0 bases, with 8 bases left between them. The CDR3 consists of 15 residues.

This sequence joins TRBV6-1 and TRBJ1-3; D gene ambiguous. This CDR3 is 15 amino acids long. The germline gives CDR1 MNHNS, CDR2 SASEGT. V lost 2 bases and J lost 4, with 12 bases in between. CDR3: CASSELIALGNTIYF. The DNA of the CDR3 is TGTGCCAGCAGTGAATTGATCGCCCTCGGAAACACCATATATTTT.

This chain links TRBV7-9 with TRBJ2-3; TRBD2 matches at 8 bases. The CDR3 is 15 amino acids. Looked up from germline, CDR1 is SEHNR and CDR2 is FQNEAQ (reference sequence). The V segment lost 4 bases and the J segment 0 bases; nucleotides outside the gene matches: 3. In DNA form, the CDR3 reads TGTGCCAGCAGCTACTCTAGCGGGAGCACAGATACGCAGTATTTT. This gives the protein CASSYSSGSTDTQYF.

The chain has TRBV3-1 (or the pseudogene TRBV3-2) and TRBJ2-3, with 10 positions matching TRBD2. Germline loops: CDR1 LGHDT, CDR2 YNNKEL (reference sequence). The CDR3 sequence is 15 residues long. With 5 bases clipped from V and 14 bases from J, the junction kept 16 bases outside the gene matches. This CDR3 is CASSLGLAEGHRRYF. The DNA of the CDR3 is TGTGCCAGCAGCTTAGGACTAGCGGAGGGCCACCGCCGGTATTTT.

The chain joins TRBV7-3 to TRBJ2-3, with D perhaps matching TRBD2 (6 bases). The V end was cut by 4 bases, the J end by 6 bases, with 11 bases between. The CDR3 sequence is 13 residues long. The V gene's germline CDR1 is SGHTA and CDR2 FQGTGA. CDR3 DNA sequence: TGTGCCAGCAGCTCGCGTACTAGCGATACGCAGTATTTT. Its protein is CASSSRTSDTQYF.

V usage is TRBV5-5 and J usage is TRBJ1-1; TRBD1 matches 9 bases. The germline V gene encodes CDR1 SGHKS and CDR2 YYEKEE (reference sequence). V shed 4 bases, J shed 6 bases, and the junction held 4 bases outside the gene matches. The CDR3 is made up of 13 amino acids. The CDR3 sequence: CASSKTGGAEAFF. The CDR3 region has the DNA TGTGCCAGCAGCAAGACAGGGGGAGCTGAAGCTTTCTTT.

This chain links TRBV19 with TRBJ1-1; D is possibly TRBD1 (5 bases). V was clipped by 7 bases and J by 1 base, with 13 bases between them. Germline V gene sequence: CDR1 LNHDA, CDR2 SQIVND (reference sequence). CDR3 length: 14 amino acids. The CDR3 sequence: CASIPGTGNTEAFF. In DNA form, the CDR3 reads TGTGCCAGTATACCTGGAACAGGGAACACTGAAGCTTTCTTT.

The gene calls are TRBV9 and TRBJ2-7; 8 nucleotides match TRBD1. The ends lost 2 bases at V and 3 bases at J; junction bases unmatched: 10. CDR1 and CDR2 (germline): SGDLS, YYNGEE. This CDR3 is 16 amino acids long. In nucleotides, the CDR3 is TGTGCCAGCAGCGTGGGATGGAGGACAGGGCACTACGAGCAGTACTTC. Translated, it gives CASSVGWRTGHYEQYF.

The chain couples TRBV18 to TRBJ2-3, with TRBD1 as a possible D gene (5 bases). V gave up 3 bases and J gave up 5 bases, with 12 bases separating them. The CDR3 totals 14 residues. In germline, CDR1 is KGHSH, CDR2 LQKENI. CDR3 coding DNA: TGTGCCAGCTCACCGTTCAGGGATGGAGATACGCAGTATTTT. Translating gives CASSPFRDGDTQYF.

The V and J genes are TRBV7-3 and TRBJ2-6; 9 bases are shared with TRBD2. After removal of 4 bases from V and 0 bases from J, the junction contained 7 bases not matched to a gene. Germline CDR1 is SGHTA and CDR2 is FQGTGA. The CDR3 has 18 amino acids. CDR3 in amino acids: CASSYNGAGGSGANVLTF. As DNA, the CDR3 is TGTGCCAGCAGCTATAACGGAGCGGGGGGCTCTGGGGCCAACGTCCTGACTTTC.

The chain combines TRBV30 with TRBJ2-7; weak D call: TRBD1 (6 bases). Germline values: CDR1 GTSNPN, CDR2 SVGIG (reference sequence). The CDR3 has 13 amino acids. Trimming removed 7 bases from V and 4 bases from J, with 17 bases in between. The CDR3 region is CAFVGQSTYEQYF. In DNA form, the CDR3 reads TGTGCCTTTGTTGGACAGTCCACTTACGAGCAGTACTTC.